Following are 30 T cell receptor beta chains from one sample sequenced in a study of T cell changes during pregnancy in multiple sclerosis. Sequenced by immunoSEQ multiplex PCR; TCRdb stores in-frame clones only, minus some. Seen here are 90,000 to 120,000 clones, 92% observed once, and the top ten hold 0.78%. Here the sequenced sample was peripheral blood, taken in the third trimester of pregnancy. The receptors derive from a female donor in good health, enrolled as a control in a pregnancy study.

The J gene is TRBJ2-3, the V gene TRBV4-3, with 11 bases identical to TRBD2. Trimming cost V 4 bases and J 7 bases; bases outside gene matches: 4. The CDR3 consists of 14 residues. In germline, CDR1 is LGHNA, CDR2 YSLEER. The CDR3 protein is CASSLAGGPYTQYF. CDR3 nucleotide sequence: TGCGCCAGCAGCCTAGCGGGGGGGCCGTATACGCAGTATTTT.

The table lists this clone with a count of one. The chain couples TRBV19 to TRBJ1-4; tentatively, D is TRBD1 (6 bases). The CDR3 has 15 amino acids. The ends were cut back, 10 bases at V and 0 bases at J, with 15 bases in the middle. The germline V gene has CDR1 LNHDA and CDR2 SQIVND (reference sequence). The CDR3 bases are TGTGCCACGAGGGGGAGAATGACAACTAATGAAAAACTGTTTTTT. Its translation is CATRGRMTTNEKLFF.

The genes are TRBV10-3 and TRBJ1-2; no reliable D call. Germline CDR1 is ENHRY and CDR2 is SYGVKD. The CDR3 contains 15 residues. V was clipped by 2 bases and J by 6 bases, with 16 bases between them. DNA of the CDR3: TGTGCCATCAGTGAGGAAGGAGTTCTTCCCAATGGCTACACCTTC. This sequence encodes CAISEEGVLPNGYTF.

The V call is TRBV4-1, the J call TRBJ1-2; D perhaps matches TRBD1 (5 bases). This CDR3 has 14 amino acids. The V end lost 0 bases, the J end lost 2 bases, and 7 bases lay between the germline ends. Germline V gene data show CDR1 as MGHRA and CDR2 as YSYEKL. CDR3 nucleotide sequence: TGCGCCAGCAGCCAAGAGACAGAGAACTATGGCTACACCTTC. It encodes CASSQETENYGYTF.

The V call is TRBV10-3, the J call TRBJ1-2, with D possibly matching TRBD1 (5 bases). V was clipped by 3 bases and J by 4 bases, with 12 bases between them. Germline V gene sequence: CDR1 ENHRY, CDR2 SYGVKD. This CDR3 region has 14 residues. The CDR3 sequence: CAISEGAPGYGYTF. Written as DNA, the CDR3 is TGTGCCATCAGTGAAGGGGCGCCGGGCTATGGCTACACCTTC.

The chain couples TRBV30 to TRBJ2-5; D perhaps matches TRBD2 (7 bases). The CDR3 runs 15 residues. The V end was cut by 3 bases, the J end by 5 bases, with 19 bases between. Germline V gene lookup returns CDR1 GTSNPN and CDR2 SVGIG (reference sequence). The CDR3 bases are TGTGCCTGGAGCCTCCTGGGGGGGGGCGGGGAGACCCAGTACTTC. It specifies CAWSLLGGGGETQYF.

The chain links TRBV4-1 to TRBJ1-1, with 11 bases aligning to TRBD1. Trimming at V came to 3 bases and at J to 0 bases, leaving 3 bases not matched to a gene. Germline V CDR1 and CDR2: MGHRA, YSYEKL. The CDR3 is made up of 16 amino acids. DNA of the CDR3: TGCGCCAGCAGCCACGGACAGGGGGCAATGAACACTGAAGCTTTCTTT. Its protein is CASSHGQGAMNTEAFF.

The V gene is TRBV7-3, the J gene TRBJ2-2, with TRBD1 as a possible D gene (6 bases). The CDR3 consists of 12 residues. V was cut by 5 bases and J by 6 bases, with 7 bases left in between. From germline, CDR1 is SGHTA and CDR2 FQGTGA. CDR3 loop: CASSGQSGELFF. CDR3 nucleotides: TGTGCCAGCAGCGGACAGTCCGGGGAGCTGTTTTTT. Looking up the rest from reference TRBV7-3 and TRBJ2-2 gives the full variable domain: GAGVSQTPSNKVTEKGKYVELRCDPISGHTALYWYRQSLGQGPEFLIYFQGTGAADDSGLPNDRFFAVRPEGSVSTLKIQRTERGDSAVYLCASSGQSGELFFGEGSRLTVL.

This chain uses TRBV18 with TRBJ1-1; TRBD1 matches 8 bases. The CDR3 extends over 13 amino acids. CDR1 is KGHSH, CDR2 LQKENI, per germline. The J segment lost 6 bases and the V segment lost 8 bases, leaving 8 bases of the junction unmatched. DNA of the CDR3: TGTGCCAGCACGGAACCGGGACAGGCTGAAGCTTTCTTT. It codes for CASTEPGQAEAFF.

The chain combines TRBV25-1 with TRBJ1-6; weak D call: TRBD1 (5 bases). The CDR3 extends over 14 amino acids. V dropped 1 base and J dropped 4 bases, with 5 bases sitting between them. Germline V gene lookup returns CDR1 MGHDK and CDR2 SYGVNS. The CDR3 DNA sequence: TGTGCCAGCAGTGAATCAGGGTATAATTCACCCCTCCACTTT. Residues: CASSESGYNSPLHF.

This chain links TRBV6-6 with TRBJ1-2; 7 bases map to TRBD1. Germline assignment: CDR1 MNHNY and CDR2 SVGAGI (reference sequence). CDR3 length: 14 residues. J was trimmed by 4 bases and V by 5 bases; bases with no gene match: 7. This chain's CDR3 is CASSPGTEIYGYTF. DNA of the CDR3: TGTGCCAGCAGTCCCGGGACAGAAATCTATGGCTACACCTTC.

The chain couples TRBV10-3 to TRBJ1-1; D unresolved. The CDR3 is made up of 15 amino acids. Per germline, CDR1 ENHRY and CDR2 SYGVKD. The V and J ends lost 4 bases and 4 bases respectively, with 16 bases between them. Here the CDR3 reads CAISVEGGVVTEAFF. CDR3 DNA sequence: TGTGCCATCAGTGTGGAGGGAGGAGTTGTCACTGAAGCTTTCTTT.

The genes are TRBV19 and TRBJ1-1; D gene ambiguous. Trimming removed 0 bases at V and 0 bases at J, with 5 bases between. Germline V gene lookup returns CDR1 LNHDA and CDR2 SQIVND (reference sequence). The CDR3 is 14 amino acids. Here the CDR3 reads CASSIEHMNTEAFF. In DNA form, the CDR3 reads TGTGCCAGTAGTATAGAACATATGAACACTGAAGCTTTCTTT.

CDR3 protein: CASSGPGQGSTGELFF. The CDR3, as DNA: TGTGCCAGCAGCGGCCCGGGACAGGGAAGCACCGGGGAGCTGTTTTTT. J is TRBJ2-2 and V is TRBV5-5; 9 nucleotides match TRBD1. The CDR3 length is 16 residues. The trim removed 4 bases at V and 4 bases at J, leaving 8 bases unmatched. Germline V gives CDR1 SGHKS, CDR2 YYEKEE (reference sequence).

The rearrangement links TRBV19 to TRBJ1-6; no clear D gene. Germline V CDR1 and CDR2: LNHDA, SQIVND (reference sequence). Trimming left V 3 bases short and J 6 bases short, with 15 bases between. This CDR3 contains 16 residues. The CDR3 DNA is TGTGCCAGTAGTATTACAAGTCGGGGTACTAATTCACCCCTCCACTTT. It yields the protein CASSITSRGTNSPLHF.

The chain joins TRBV19 to TRBJ1-6; 7 nucleotides line up with TRBD1. This CDR3 comprises 16 residues. Germline loops: CDR1 LNHDA, CDR2 SQIVND (reference sequence). V shed 5 bases, J shed 6 bases, and the junction held 10 bases outside the gene matches. The CDR3 nucleotides are TGTGCCAGTAGTCACGACAGGGTACTCCCTAATTCACCCCTCCACTTT. This codes for CASSHDRVLPNSPLHF.

This clone was recorded only once. The V and J genes are TRBV6-1 and TRBJ2-1, with D possibly matching TRBD2 (5 bases). In germline, CDR1 is MNHNS, CDR2 SASEGT. V was trimmed by 0 bases and J by 10 bases, leaving 10 bases between them. The CDR3 consists of 13 residues. The CDR3 nucleotides are TGTGCCAGCAGTGAAGCCGGACTCCGCGAGCAGTTCTTC. Residues: CASSEAGLREQFF.

This clone has a single count. The chain carries TRBV6-4 and TRBJ2-1, with 10 bases identical to TRBD2. This CDR3 comprises 14 residues. V trimming: 0 bases; J trimming: 7 bases; junction bases outside the gene matches: 0. Germline V gene sequence: CDR1 MRHNA, CDR2 SNTAGT. In DNA, the CDR3 is TGTGCCAGCAGTGACTCTAGCGGGGGGAATGAGCAGTTCTTC. Its protein is CASSDSSGGNEQFF.

This chain links TRBV2 with TRBJ1-1; no clear D. Looked up from germline, CDR1 is SNHLY and CDR2 is FYNNEI. The ends were cut back, 3 bases at V and 6 bases at J, with 5 bases in the middle. The CDR3 is 11 amino acids. CDR3 nucleotides: TGTGCCAGCAGTGACATAGCTGAAGCTTTCTTT. It codes for CASSDIAEAFF.

This clone was seen a few times. V is TRBV19 and J is TRBJ2-1; 7 bases align to TRBD2. Germline CDR1 reads LNHDA; CDR2 reads SQIVND (reference sequence). The CDR3 loop spans 16 amino acids. V gave up 8 bases and J gave up 0 bases; unmatched junction bases: 10. The CDR3 DNA reads as TGTGCCAGTGAGATGACTAGCCGAGGCTCCTACAATGAGCAGTTCTTC. This codes for CASEMTSRGSYNEQFF.

The chain has TRBV29-1 and TRBJ2-3; TRBD1 agrees at 7 bases. Germline CDR1 SQVTM, CDR2 ANQGSEA. With V trimmed by 7 bases and J by 8 bases, 12 bases remained unmatched. The CDR3 has 13 residues. The CDR3 bases are TGCAGCGGGACAGGCGATACCCTCGGTACGCAGTATTTT. Residues: CSGTGDTLGTQYF.

This chain connects TRBV6-5 to TRBJ1-1, with D uncertain. This CDR3 contains 13 residues. Germline lookup yields CDR1 MNHEY and CDR2 SVGAGI. Trimming stripped 5 bases from V and 9 bases from J, with 16 bases between. The CDR3 sequence is CASSPGTYGKAFF. The CDR3 nucleotides are TGTGCCAGCAGTCCCGGCACCTACGGGAAAGCTTTCTTT.

The V call is TRBV7-9, the J call TRBJ1-2; 7 bases agree with TRBD1. Germline V CDR1 and CDR2: SEHNR, FQNEAQ (reference sequence). This CDR3 region has 14 residues. V was clipped by 5 bases and J by 5 bases; unmatched bases: 8. Here the CDR3 reads CASSVGTGAYGYTF. In DNA form, the CDR3 reads TGTGCCAGCAGCGTAGGAACAGGGGCTTATGGCTACACCTTC.

The rearrangement uses TRBV9 and TRBJ2-7, with TRBD1 identical over 7 bases. The CDR3 is made up of 15 amino acids. Trimming removed 0 bases from V and 4 bases from J; junction bases left unmatched: 7. CDR1 and CDR2 (germline): SGDLS, YYNGEE. In DNA, the CDR3 is TGTGCCAGCAGCGTAGGTCAGGACAGGTTATACGAGCAGTACTTC. This translates into CASSVGQDRLYEQYF.

CDR3 DNA: TGCGCCAGCAGCCAAGACCCACAACAGGGTCTGGTAATTGATAATTCACCCCTCCACTTT. Protein: CASSQDPQQGLVIDNSPLHF. The V gene is TRBV4-3, the J gene TRBJ1-6; D is perhaps TRBD1 (6 bases). V was clipped by 0 bases and J by 5 bases, with 23 bases between them. The CDR3 consists of 20 residues. Germline V lookup: CDR1 LGHNA, CDR2 YSLEER.

This clone was detected once. The chain employs TRBV10-3 and TRBJ1-2, with D hard to call. The V end lost 4 bases, the J end lost 0 bases, and 6 bases lay between the germline ends. The CDR3 has 13 residues. Germline CDR1 is ENHRY and CDR2 is SYGVKD. The CDR3 reads CAISGVANYGYTF. DNA for the CDR3: TGTGCCATCAGTGGAGTGGCTAACTATGGCTACACCTTC.

The V and J genes are TRBV7-9 and TRBJ2-1; 10 positions agree with TRBD2. The trim removed 6 bases at V and 7 bases at J, leaving 18 bases unmatched. CDR3 length equals 18 residues. Germline assignment: CDR1 SEHNR and CDR2 FQNEAQ (reference sequence). The CDR3 is CASSSLAGESSSQNEQFF. The CDR3, as DNA: TGTGCCAGCAGTTCTCTAGCGGGGGAATCTTCCTCGCAGAATGAGCAGTTCTTC.

The rearrangement joins TRBV19 to TRBJ1-1; the match to TRBD1 covers 7 bases. The CDR3 runs 15 residues. CDR1 and CDR2 (germline): LNHDA, SQIVND (reference sequence). V shed 4 bases and J 0 bases; nucleotides not matched to a gene: 5. The CDR3 nucleotides are TGTGCCAGTAGTACGCAGGGGGTCATGAACACTGAAGCTTTCTTT. This codes for CASSTQGVMNTEAFF.

J is TRBJ2-5 and V is TRBV9; 8 bases line up with TRBD1. The CDR3 runs 17 residues. The V gene end was trimmed by 0 bases and the J gene end by 4 bases; junction bases not matched to a gene: 11. Germline V lookup: CDR1 SGDLS, CDR2 YYNGEE. CDR3 DNA sequence: TGTGCCAGCAGCGTAGGGCCCCCAGGGGGCACGGGAGAGACCCAGTACTTC. Amino acids: CASSVGPPGGTGETQYF.

V usage is TRBV2 and J usage is TRBJ1-6; D might be TRBD1 (5 bases). In germline, CDR1 is SNHLY, CDR2 FYNNEI. The CDR3 is 13 residues long. The germline V and J ends were trimmed by 2 bases and 12 bases, with 11 bases remaining between them. The CDR3 loop reads CASSESRGGPLHF. DNA of the CDR3: TGTGCCAGCAGTGAAAGTAGGGGTGGACCCCTCCACTTT.